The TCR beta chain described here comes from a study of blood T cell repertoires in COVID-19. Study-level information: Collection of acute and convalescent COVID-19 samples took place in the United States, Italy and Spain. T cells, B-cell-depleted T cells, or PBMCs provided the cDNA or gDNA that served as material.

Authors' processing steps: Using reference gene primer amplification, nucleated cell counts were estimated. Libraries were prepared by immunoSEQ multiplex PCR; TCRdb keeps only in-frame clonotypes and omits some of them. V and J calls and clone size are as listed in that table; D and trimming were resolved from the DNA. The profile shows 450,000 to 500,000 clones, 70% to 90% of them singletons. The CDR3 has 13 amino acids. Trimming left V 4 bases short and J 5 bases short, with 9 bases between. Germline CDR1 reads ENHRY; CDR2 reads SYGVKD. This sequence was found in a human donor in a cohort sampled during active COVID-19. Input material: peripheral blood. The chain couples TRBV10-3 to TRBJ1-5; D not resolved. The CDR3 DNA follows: TGTGCCATCAGTGTTTCAGAGGATCAGCCCCAGCATTTT. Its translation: CAISVSEDQPQHF.